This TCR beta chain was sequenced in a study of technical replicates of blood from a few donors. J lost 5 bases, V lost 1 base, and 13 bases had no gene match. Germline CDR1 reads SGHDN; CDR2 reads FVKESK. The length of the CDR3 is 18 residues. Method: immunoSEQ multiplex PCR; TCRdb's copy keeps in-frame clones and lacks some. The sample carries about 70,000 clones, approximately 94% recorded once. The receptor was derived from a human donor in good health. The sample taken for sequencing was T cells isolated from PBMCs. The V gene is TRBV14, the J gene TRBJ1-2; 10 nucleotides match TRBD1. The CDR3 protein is CASSQAGDRGRGRYGYTF. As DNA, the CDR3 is TGTGCCAGCAGCCAAGCGGGAGACAGGGGGCGCGGGCGATATGGCTACACCTTC.